What follows is one TCR beta chain and its context. Its specificity is not known. The sample is drawn from a study of T cell responses to AZD1222 COVID-19 vaccine. For the study at large: Doses given second, at about 4 or about 12 weeks, were pooled.

Notes on the study in general: Only a handful of AZD1222 recipients tested seropositive at baseline. Of spike-specific TCRs, nearly half reportedly target regions left unmutated in variants. After the peak T cell response, and only then, were repertoires sampled.

Produced via immunoSEQ multiplex PCR; TCRdb's table is partial and in-frame only. The sample includes 200,000 or so clones, almost 95% seen only once; the top ten take 9.2%. The clonotype comes from an adult in good health. The source was peripheral blood, collected on day 0 of AZD1222 vaccination.

CDR3 nucleotides: TGTGCCATCAGTGTGGGCCTAGCGGGAGTGGGGTACGAGCAGTACTTC. It codes for CAISVGLAGVGYEQYF. The rearrangement links TRBV10-3 to TRBJ2-7; 10 nucleotides agree with TRBD2. Germline CDR1 reads ENHRY; CDR2 reads SYGVKD. This CDR3 is built from 16 residues. The ends lost 4 bases at V and 4 bases at J; junction bases unmatched: 10.